This T cell receptor (beta chain) was retrieved from a study of blood T cell repertoires in COVID-19. Overall study context: Acute and convalescent COVID-19 samples came from the United States, Italy and Spain.

Original data processing: Amplification with reference gene primers provided the estimates of nucleated cell counts. Repertoires were generated with immunoSEQ multiplex PCR, while TCRdb's copy carries only in-frame clones and drops some. V and J calls and clone size come straight from that table; D and trimming were deduced from the DNA. This table has 250,000 to 400,000 clones, 88% appearing once. Germline V gene lookup returns CDR1 SGHRS and CDR2 YFSETQ. This CDR3 is built from 16 residues. Unmatched junction bases numbered 6, after V lost 4 bases and J lost 0 bases. Patients of the Seattle cohort, enrolled during active infection, were followed longitudinally.

The material sequenced was peripheral blood. The chain employs TRBV5-1 and TRBJ2-1, with 8 positions matching TRBD2. This receptor was obtained from a woman younger than 45 with COVID-19, enrolled during active disease. In DNA, the CDR3 is TGCGCCAGCAGCACGGGGGGGTCGAGCTCCTACAATGAGCAGTTCTTC. Protein sequence: CASSTGGSSSYNEQFF.